The clone carrying this TCR beta chain was seen once. Measured with immunoSEQ multiplex PCR; TCRdb has only the in-frame clones, and not every one. The sample has over 100,000 clones, about 91% seen once. The sample belongs to a study of control samples from healthy donors and cancer patients. Germline CDR1 is SGHDT and CDR2 is YYEEEE. With 4 bases clipped from V and 10 bases from J, the junction kept 17 bases outside the gene matches. The CDR3 length is 17 residues. The TCR was taken from a man aged 40-49 years in good health. V and J are TRBV5-6 and TRBJ1-6, with TRBD1 identical over 7 bases. The sequencing input was blood. The CDR3 coding sequence is TGTGCCAGCAGCCCCGAGGGCAGGGGGTTGGTCGGATCACCCCTCCACTTT. Translation: CASSPEGRGLVGSPLHF.